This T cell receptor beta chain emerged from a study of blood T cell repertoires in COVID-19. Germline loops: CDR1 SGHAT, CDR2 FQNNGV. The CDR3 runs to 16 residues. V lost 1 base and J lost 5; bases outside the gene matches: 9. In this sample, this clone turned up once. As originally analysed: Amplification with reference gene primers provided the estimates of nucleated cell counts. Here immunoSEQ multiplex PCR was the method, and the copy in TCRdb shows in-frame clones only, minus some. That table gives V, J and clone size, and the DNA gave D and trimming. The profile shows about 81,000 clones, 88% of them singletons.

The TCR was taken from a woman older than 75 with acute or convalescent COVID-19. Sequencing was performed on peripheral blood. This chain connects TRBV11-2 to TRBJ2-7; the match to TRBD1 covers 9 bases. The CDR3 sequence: CASSLVTGGARHEQYF. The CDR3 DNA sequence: TGTGCCAGCAGCTTAGTCACAGGGGGCGCGAGGCACGAGCAGTACTTC.